The source of this TCR beta chain is a study of T cell clonality in common variable immunodeficiency. At least ten counts were recorded for this clone. Its antigen is not known. The CDR3 goes on 3 residues after the read ends, and that part is filled in from the germline J gene. V was clipped by 2 bases and J by 4 bases; unmatched bases: 5. The CDR3 covers 14 residues. Germline V gene lookup returns CDR1 SQVTM and CDR2 ANQGSEA. Some clones are missing from TCRdb's copy, which holds only in-frame ones; the method was immunoSEQ multiplex PCR. The data show fewer than 25,000 clones, with none appearing a single time. Findings and limits, study-wide: CVID subjects shared fewer TCRbeta clones than healthy controls did. Reportedly, TCR beta sequences from common variable immunodeficiency showed fewer deletions and N-nucleotide insertions. TCRbeta clonality was increased in CVID versus healthy controls.

Sequencing input: peripheral blood mononuclear cells. The receptor's source is a human donor with common variable immunodeficiency. This chain links TRBV29-1 with TRBJ1-1, with 9 bases lining up with TRBD1. The CDR3 is CSVESDRGSTEAFF. CDR3 DNA (partial): TGCAGCGTTGAATCCGACAGGGGGTCCACTGAA. The whole variable domain, filled in from reference TRBV29-1 and TRBJ1-1, reads SAVISQKPSRDICQRGTSLTIQCQVDSQVTMMFWYRQQPGQSLTLIATANQGSEATYESGFVIDKFPISRPNLTFSTLTVSNMSPEDSSIYLCSVESDRGSTEAFFGQGTRLTVV.